The source of this TCR beta chain is a study of cytomegalovirus exposure and HLA in healthy donors. Notes on the study in general: It was found in a later analysis that first-cohort TCR clusters tended to co-occur in the roughly 120 validation repertoires. The study flagged about 150 TCR beta chains as cytomegalovirus-associated.

Separation from the roughly 670-subject first cohort characterized the roughly 130-subject validation cohort, to which the donors belonged. About this clone: The antigen remains undetermined.

CDR1 is SEHNR and CDR2 is FQNEAQ in the germline V gene (reference sequence). CDR3 size: 15 residues. Trimming cost V 4 bases and J 4 bases, with 16 bases left between them. The data were produced by immunoSEQ multiplex PCR, yet TCRdb's version contains in-frame clones alone and is incomplete. The data show roughly 100,000 clones, with about 94% seen just once and 0.89% held by the top ten. The sample taken for sequencing was PBMCs. The TCR was taken from a woman aged 18 to 35 in good health and CMV-seronegative. This chain links TRBV7-9 with TRBJ1-1, with a possible D match to TRBD1 (5 bases). CDR3 loop: CASSYPLGPFTEAFF. For the CDR3, the DNA is TGTGCCAGCAGCTACCCCCTGGGGCCTTTCACTGAAGCTTTCTTT.